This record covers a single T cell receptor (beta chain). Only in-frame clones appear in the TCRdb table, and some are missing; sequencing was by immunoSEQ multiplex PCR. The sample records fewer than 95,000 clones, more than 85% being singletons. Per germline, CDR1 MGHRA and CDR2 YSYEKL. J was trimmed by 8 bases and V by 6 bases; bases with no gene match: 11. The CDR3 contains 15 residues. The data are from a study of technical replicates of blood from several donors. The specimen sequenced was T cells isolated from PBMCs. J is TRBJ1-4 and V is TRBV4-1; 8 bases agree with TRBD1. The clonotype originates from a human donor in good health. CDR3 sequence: CASSRLQGDFEKLFF. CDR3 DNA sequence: TGCGCCAGCAGTCGATTACAGGGGGATTTCGAAAAACTGTTTTTT.